This T cell receptor beta chain was sequenced for a study of CXCR3-negative and CXCR3-positive naive CD8 T cells. About the study: The study obtained around 140 million TRB reads, about 1.5 +/- 0.3 million per library. Study outcomes and limitations: CXCR3-expressing naive cells carried TRB CDR3s more hydrophobic than those of CXCR3-negative naive cells. Each naive subset displayed comparably high diversity, whereas memory CD8+ cells displayed much lower diversity.

In the case of this clonotype: Its antigen is as yet unknown.

The V gene's germline CDR1 is SEHNR and CDR2 FQNEAQ (reference sequence). The CDR3 covers 11 residues. With more than 250,000 cells each, the CD8+ T cell subsets were individually sorted in triplicate. The authors prepared UMI-labeled TRB cDNA libraries by 5' RACE. TCRdb reprocessed the 5' RACE reads and keeps a single row for each CDR3 protein, giving no DNA. This sample contains approximately 120,000 distinct CDR3 sequences. The sequence was obtained from a human donor in good health. Some clones in this sample may be carry-over from other donors' samples. This chain connects TRBV7-9 to TRBJ2-7. Specimen: naive CXCR3+ CD8+ T cells from blood. The subset was: CD45RO-CCR7+CD27+CD95- naive CD8+ T cells expressing CXCR3 (TNR3+). CDR3 protein: CASSLHYEQYF.